This T cell receptor (beta chain) was documented in a study of shared clonotypes between healthy human individuals. General observations from the study: Investigators collected only blood, and repertoires in tissues likely differ.

The repertoire was sequenced with immunoSEQ multiplex PCR; TCRdb's copy has only in-frame clones and lacks some. Counted here are 2,500,000 or so clones, just over 90% occurring once; the ten biggest clones make up about 0.13%. Of note for this clone: Its antigen is currently unknown.

The CDR3 extends over 13 amino acids. V lost 4 bases, J lost 6 bases, and 6 bases stayed unmatched. Germline CDR1 is SQVTM and CDR2 is ANQGSEA. The rearrangement links TRBV29-1 to TRBJ2-7; 10 bases map to TRBD2. Specimen: naive CD4+ T cells sorted from blood. Subset described: CD45RA+ positively selected. The receptor's source is a man aged 18 to 29 in good health. CDR3 in DNA: TGCAGCGTTGTTCTAGCGGGGGCACGCGAGCAGTACTTC. It codes for CSVVLAGAREQYF.